Reported below is one T cell receptor (beta chain). The antigen is undetermined. Sequencing used immunoSEQ multiplex PCR; TCRdb keeps in-frame clones, though not all of them. The profile shows 14,000 to 15,000 clones, roughly 85% of them singletons. This record belongs to a study of OX40 agonist ivuxolimab in advanced cancers. Overall study: It was permissible to have had prior anti-PD-1, anti-PD-L1 or anti-CTLA-4 therapy, and around 40% had some. Among those treated, three patients had partial responses, one with hepatocellular carcinoma and two with cutaneous melanoma.

Study results and caveats: More expanded clones were seen, on average, in CD8+ T cells than in CD4+.

This CDR3 is 17 amino acids long. V was trimmed by 5 bases and J by 0 bases, leaving 17 bases between them. Germline CDR1 reads SGHTA; CDR2 reads FQGTGA. V gene TRBV7-3 combines with J gene TRBJ2-1; D ambiguous. This specimen consisted of CD4+ or CD8+ T cells sorted from blood, obtained in a trial of the OX40 agonist ivuxolimab. This clonotype was sampled from an adult with an advanced solid tumor such as melanoma, head and neck, liver or kidney cancer. The CDR3 DNA reads as TGTGCCAGCAGCACAGCTAGGGTGGCGAGCTCCTACAATGAGCAGTTCTTC. It encodes CASSTARVASSYNEQFF. Supplemented by reference TRBV7-3 and TRBJ2-1, the full variable domain reads GAGVSQTPSNKVTEKGKYVELRCDPISGHTALYWYRQSLGQGPEFLIYFQGTGAADDSGLPNDRFFAVRPEGSVSTLKIQRTERGDSAVYLCASSTARVASSYNEQFFGPGTRLTVL.